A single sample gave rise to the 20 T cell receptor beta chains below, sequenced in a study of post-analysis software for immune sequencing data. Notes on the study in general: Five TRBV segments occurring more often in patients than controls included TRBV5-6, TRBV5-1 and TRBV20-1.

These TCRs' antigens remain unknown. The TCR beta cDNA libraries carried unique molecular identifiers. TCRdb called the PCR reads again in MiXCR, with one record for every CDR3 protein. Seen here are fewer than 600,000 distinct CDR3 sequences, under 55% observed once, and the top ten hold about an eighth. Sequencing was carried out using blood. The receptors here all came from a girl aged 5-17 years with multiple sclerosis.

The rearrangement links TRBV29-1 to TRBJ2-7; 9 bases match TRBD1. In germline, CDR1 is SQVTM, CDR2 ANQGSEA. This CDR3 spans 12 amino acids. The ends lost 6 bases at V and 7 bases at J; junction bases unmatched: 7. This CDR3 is CSVDRGGEEQYF. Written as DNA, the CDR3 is TGCAGCGTGGACAGGGGTGGAGAGGAGCAGTACTTC.

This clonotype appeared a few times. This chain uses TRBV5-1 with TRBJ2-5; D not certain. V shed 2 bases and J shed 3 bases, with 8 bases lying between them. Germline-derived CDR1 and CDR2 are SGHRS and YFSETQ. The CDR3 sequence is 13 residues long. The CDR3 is CASSFTVEETQYF. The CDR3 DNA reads TGCGCCAGCAGCTTTACAGTGGAAGAGACCCAGTACTTC.

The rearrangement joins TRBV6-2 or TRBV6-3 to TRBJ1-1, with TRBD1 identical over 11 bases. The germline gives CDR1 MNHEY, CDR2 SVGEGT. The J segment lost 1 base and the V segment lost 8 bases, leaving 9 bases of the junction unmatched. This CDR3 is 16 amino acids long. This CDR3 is CASGRTGGLENTEAFF. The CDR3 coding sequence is TGTGCCAGCGGAAGGACAGGGGGCTTGGAGAACACTGAAGCTTTCTTT.

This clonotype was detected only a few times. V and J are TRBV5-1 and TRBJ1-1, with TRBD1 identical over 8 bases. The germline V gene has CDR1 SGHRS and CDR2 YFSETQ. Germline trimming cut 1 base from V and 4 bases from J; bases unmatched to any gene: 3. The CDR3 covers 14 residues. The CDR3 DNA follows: TGCGCCAGCAGCTTGCAGGGGGCAAGCACTGAAGCTTTCTTT. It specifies CASSLQGASTEAFF.

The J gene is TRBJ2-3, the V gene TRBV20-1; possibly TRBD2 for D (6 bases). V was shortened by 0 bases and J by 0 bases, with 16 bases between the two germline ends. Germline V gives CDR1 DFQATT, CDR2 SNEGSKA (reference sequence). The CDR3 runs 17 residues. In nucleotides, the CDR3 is TGCAGTGCTAGAGAGAACCACGAGACTAGAAGCACAGATACGCAGTATTTT. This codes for CSARENHETRSTDTQYF.

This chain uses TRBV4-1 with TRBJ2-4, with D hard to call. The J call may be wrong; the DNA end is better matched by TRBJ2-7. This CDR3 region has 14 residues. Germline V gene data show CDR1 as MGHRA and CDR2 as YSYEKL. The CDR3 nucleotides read TGCGCCAGCAGCCAAGCGGGCAGAGCCTACGAGCAGTACTTC. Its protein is CASSQAGRAYEQYF.

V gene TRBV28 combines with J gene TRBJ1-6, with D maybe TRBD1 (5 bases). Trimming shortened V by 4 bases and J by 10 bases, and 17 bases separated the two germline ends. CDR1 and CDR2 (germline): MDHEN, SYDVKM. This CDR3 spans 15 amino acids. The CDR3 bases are TGTGCCAGCAGTTCATCCTCGGGAGGACAATCACCCCTCCACTTT. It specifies CASSSSSGGQSPLHF. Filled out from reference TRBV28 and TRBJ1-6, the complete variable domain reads DVKVTQSSRYLVKRTGEKVFLECVQDMDHENMFWYRQDPGLGLRLIYFSYDVKMKEKGDIPEGYSVSREKKERFSLILESASTNQTSMYLCASSSSSGGQSPLHFGNGTRLTVT.

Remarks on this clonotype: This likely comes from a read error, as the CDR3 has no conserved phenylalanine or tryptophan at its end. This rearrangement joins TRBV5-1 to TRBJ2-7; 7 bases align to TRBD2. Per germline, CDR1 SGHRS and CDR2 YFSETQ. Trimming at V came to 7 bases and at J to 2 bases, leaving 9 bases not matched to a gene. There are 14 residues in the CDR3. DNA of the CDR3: TGCGCCAGCGCTATCTCTAGCGGCCCCTACGAGCAGTACATC. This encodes CASAISSGPYEQYI.

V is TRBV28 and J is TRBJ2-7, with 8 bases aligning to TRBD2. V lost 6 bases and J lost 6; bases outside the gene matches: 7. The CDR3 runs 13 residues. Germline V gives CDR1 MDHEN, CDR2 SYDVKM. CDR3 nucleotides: TGTGCCAGCAGAACGGGGGGGGCGACCGAGCAGTACTTC. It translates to CASRTGGATEQYF.

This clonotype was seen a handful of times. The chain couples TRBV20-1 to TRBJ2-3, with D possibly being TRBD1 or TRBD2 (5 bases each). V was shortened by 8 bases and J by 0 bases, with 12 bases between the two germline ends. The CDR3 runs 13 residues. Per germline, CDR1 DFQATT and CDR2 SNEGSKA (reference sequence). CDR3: CSWGPGSTDTQYF. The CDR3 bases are TGCAGTTGGGGCCCGGGAAGCACAGATACGCAGTATTTT.

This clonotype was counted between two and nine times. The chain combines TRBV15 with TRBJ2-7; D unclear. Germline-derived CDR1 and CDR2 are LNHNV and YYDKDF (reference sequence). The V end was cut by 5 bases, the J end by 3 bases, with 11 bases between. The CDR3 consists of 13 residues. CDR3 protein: CATSGVAGYEQYF. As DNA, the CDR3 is TGTGCCACCAGCGGGGTAGCAGGCTACGAGCAGTACTTC.

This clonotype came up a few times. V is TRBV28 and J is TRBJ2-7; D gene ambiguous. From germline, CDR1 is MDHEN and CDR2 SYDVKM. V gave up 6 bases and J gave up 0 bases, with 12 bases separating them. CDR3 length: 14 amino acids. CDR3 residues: CASRAEISSYEQYF. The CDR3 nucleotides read TGTGCCAGCAGGGCGGAGATAAGCTCCTACGAGCAGTACTTC.

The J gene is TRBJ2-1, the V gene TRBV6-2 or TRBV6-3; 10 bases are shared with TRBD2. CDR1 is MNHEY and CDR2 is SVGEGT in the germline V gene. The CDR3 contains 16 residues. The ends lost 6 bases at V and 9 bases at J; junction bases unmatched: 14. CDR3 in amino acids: CASSPRAGGGISEQFF. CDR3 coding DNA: TGTGCCAGCAGCCCTCGAGCGGGAGGGGGTATCTCTGAGCAGTTCTTC.

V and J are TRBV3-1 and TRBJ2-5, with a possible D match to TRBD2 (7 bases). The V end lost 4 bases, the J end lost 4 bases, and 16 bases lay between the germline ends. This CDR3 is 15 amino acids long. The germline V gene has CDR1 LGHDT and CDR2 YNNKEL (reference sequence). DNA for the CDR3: TGTGCCAGCAGCCCCCTAGCGGACAGCCGAGAGACCCAGTACTTC. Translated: CASSPLADSRETQYF.

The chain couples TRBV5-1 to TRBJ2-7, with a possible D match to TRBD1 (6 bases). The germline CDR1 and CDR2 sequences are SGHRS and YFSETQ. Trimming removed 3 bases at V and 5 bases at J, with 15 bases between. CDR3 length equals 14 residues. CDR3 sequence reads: CASSWASGVNEQYF. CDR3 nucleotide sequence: TGCGCCAGCAGCTGGGCCTCAGGGGTCAACGAGCAGTACTTC. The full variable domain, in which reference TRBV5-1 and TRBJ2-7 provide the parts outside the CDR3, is KAGVTQTPRYLIKTRGQQVTLSCSPISGHRSVSWYQQTPGQGLQFLFEYFSETQRNKGNFPGRFSGRQFSNSRSEMNVSTLELGDSALYLCASSWASGVNEQYFGPGTRLTVT.

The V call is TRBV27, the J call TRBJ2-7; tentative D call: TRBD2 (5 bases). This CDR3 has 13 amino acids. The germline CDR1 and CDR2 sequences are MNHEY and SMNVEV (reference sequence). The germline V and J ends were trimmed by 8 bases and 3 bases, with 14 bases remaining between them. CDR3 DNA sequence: TGTGCCAGCCGAGGACTGGGAATCTACGAGCAGTACTTC. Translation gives CASRGLGIYEQYF.

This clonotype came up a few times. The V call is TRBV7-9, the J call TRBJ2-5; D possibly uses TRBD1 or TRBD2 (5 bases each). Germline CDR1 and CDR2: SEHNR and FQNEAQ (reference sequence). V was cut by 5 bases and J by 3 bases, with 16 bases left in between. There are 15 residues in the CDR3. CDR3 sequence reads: CASSPPGRRKETQYF. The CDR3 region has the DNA TGTGCCAGCAGCCCGCCGGGACGGAGAAAAGAGACCCAGTACTTC.

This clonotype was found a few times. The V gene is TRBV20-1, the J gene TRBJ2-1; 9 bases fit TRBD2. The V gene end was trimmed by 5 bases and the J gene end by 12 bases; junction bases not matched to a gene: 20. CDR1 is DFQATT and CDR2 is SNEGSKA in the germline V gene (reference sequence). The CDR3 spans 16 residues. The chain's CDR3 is CSALPWDSGSRRGQFF. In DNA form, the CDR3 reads TGCAGTGCTCTACCTTGGGATAGCGGGAGTCGCCGTGGGCAGTTCTTC.

As DNA, the CDR3 is TGCGCCAGCAGCACAGGGGGCGCAACTAATGAAAAACTGTTTTTT. Encoded protein: CASSTGGATNEKLFF. The chain employs TRBV5-1 and TRBJ1-4; TRBD1 matches at 9 bases. Germline V gives CDR1 SGHRS, CDR2 YFSETQ. CDR3 length: 15 residues. V gave up 4 bases and J gave up 0 bases; unmatched junction bases: 1.

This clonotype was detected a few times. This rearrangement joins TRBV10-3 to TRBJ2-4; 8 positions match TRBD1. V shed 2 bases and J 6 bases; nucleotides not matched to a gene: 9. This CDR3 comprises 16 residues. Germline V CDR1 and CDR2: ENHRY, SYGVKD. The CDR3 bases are TGTGCCATCAGTGAGGACAGGGGCCGCCCTGGAAACATTCAGTACTTC. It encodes CAISEDRGRPGNIQYF.